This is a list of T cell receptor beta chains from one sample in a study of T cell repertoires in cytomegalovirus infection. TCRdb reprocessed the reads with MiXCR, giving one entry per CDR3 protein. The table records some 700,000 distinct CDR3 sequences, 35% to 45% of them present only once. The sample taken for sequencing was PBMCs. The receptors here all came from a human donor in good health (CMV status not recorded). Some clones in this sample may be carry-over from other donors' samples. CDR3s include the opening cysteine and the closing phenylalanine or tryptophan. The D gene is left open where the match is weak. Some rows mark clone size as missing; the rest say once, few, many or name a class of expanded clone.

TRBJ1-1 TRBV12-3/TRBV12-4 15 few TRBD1 TGTGCCAGCAGTTTAAGTCTCGGGACAGCCACTGAAGCTTTCTTT CASSLSLGTATEAFF
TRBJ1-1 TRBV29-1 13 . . TGCAGCGTTGGAGGGGCTCTAGACACTGAAGCTTTCTTT CSVGGALDTEAFF
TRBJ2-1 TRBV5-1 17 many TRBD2 TGCGCCAGCAGCTGGACTAGCGGGAGAATGGGCTACAATGAGCAGTTCTTC CASSWTSGRMGYNEQFF
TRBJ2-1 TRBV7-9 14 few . TGTGCCAGCAGTCCTCTCCCCAAAGCCAATGAGCAGTTCTTC CASSPLPKANEQFF
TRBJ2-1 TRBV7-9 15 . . TGTGCCAGCAGCTTGAGGACGCAGGCGAAAAATGAGCAGTTCTTC CASSLRTQAKNEQFF
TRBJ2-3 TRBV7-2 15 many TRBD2 TGTGCCAGCAGCTTAACTCTAGCGGGCACAGATACGCAGTATTTT CASSLTLAGTDTQYF
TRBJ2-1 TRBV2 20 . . TGTGCCAGCAGTGAAGCAGGGACCAGGGGCCTAAGCGGGACCTACAATGAGCAGTTCTTC CASSEAGTRGLSGTYNEQFF
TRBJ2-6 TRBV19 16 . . TGTTCCAGTTTGCCCGGACACCGCTCTGGGGCCAACGTCCTGACTTTC CSSLPGHRSGANVLTF
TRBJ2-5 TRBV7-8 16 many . TGTGCCAGCAGCTTAGCAGGAGGGGGGAGTGGTGAGACCCAGTACTTC CASSLAGGGSGETQYF
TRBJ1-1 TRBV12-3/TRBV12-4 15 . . TGTGCCAGCAGTACGACTGCGGGGGTTGCCACTGAAGCTTTCTTT CASSTTAGVATEAFF
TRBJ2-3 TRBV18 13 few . TGTGCCAGCTCACCACCGGCCGGGGATACGCAGTATTTT CASSPPAGDTQYF
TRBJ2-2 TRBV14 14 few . TGTGCCAGCAGCCAAGAGACTTTCTCAGGGGAGCTGTTTTTT CASSQETFSGELFF
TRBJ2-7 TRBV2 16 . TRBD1 TGTGCCAGCAGTGGATACCGTGAGGGGGCTACCTACGAGCAGTACTTC CASSGYREGATYEQYF
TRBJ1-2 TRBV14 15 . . TGTGCCAGCAGGTTGGGAGAGGGCACCCGCGATGGCTACACCTTC CASRLGEGTRDGYTF
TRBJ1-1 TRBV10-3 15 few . TGTGCCATCAGTGATCTAAAGGCCGGGGACACTGAAGCTTTCTTT CAISDLKAGDTEAFF
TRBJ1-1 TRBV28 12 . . TGTGCCAGCCAATCCCTGAACACTGAAGCTTTCTTT CASQSLNTEAFF
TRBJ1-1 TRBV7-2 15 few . TGTGCCAGCAGCTTAGCGGGGGGCGGGTGGACTGAAGCTTTCTTT CASSLAGGGWTEAFF
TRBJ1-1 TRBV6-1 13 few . TGTGCCAGCAGTAAGTCTTTGTACACTGAAGCTTTCTTT CASSKSLYTEAFF
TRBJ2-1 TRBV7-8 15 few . TGTGCCAGCAGCTTAATCTTTCGCTCCTACAATGAGCAGTTCTTC CASSLIFRSYNEQFF
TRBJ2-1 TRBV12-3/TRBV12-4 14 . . TGTGCCAGCAGTTCAGAAACAGCTTACAATGAGCAGTTCTTC CASSSETAYNEQFF
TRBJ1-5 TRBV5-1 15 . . TGCGCCAGCAGCTTGGACGGGGGGCCTCCTTCGCCCCAGCATTTT CASSLDGGPPSPQHF
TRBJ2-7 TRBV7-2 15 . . TGTTCCAGCAGCTTAGAAGGGGATCGGCTACGGGAGCAGTACTTC CSSSLEGDRLREQYF
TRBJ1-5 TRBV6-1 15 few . TGTGCCAGCAGTGGCGGGACCCCAAGCCATCAGCCCCAGCATTTT CASSGGTPSHQPQHF
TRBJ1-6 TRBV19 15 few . TGTGCCAGTATTCGCGCTCCGGCAGACAATTCACCCCTCCACTTT CASIRAPADNSPLHF
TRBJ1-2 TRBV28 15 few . TGTGCCAGCAGTTTATGGAAGACAGAGTACTATGGCTACACCTTC CASSLWKTEYYGYTF
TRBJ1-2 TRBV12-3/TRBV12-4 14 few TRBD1 TGTGCCAGCAGTCGGACCGGGACAGACTATGGCTACACCTTC CASSRTGTDYGYTF
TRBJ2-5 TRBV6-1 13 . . TGTGCCAGCAGCCCGAGGGAGAGAGAGACCCAGTACTTC CASSPRERETQYF
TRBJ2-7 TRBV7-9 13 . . TGTGCCAGCAGCTTTACACAAAGCTACGAGCAGTACTTC CASSFTQSYEQYF
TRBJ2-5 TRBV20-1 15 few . TGCAGTGCTAGAGCCGGACAGTACCCCCAAGAGACCCAGTACTTC CSARAGQYPQETQYF
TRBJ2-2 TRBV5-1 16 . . TGCGCCAGCAGCTTGCTCCAGGGGCCGGCCACCGGGGAGCTGTTTTTT CASSLLQGPATGELFF
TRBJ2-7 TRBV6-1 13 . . TGTGCCAGCAGAACGGGAGCGATCTACGAGCAGTACTTC CASRTGAIYEQYF
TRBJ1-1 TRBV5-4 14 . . TGTGCCAGCAGCTTGGACAGGTACCACACTGAAGCTTTCTTT CASSLDRYHTEAFF
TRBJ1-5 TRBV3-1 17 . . TGTGCCAGCAGCCAGACACGGACAGTTCTTAGCAATCAGCCCCAGCATTTT CASSQTRTVLSNQPQHF
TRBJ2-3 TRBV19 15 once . TGTGCCAGTAGGCTACAGCCTTCTAGCACAGATACGCAGTATTTT CASRLQPSSTDTQYF
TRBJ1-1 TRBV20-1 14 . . TGCAGTGCTAGCGGGGTCGGAGTGAACACTGAAGCTTTCTTT CSASGVGVNTEAFF
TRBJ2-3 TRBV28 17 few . TGTGCCAGCAGTTTTTCCGAACGCGGGACCGCCACAGATACGCAGTATTTT CASSFSERGTATDTQYF
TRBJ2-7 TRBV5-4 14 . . TGTGCCAGCAGCTTGGGGGACGCGGCCTACGAGCAGTACTTC CASSLGDAAYEQYF
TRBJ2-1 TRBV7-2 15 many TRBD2 TGTGCCAGCAGCTTAGCTTCCGGGACTAGCGGGGGACAGTTCTTC CASSLASGTSGGQFF
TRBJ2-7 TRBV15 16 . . TGTGCCACCAGCAACCGACAGCCACCCCTCCCCTACGAGCAGTACTTC CATSNRQPPLPYEQYF
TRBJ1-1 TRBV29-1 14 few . TGCAGCGGAAGGGGCCCACCGGGAGGGACTGAAGCTTTCTTT CSGRGPPGGTEAFF
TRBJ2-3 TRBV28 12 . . TGTGCCAGCTTAAGTTACACAGATACGCAGTATTTT CASLSYTDTQYF
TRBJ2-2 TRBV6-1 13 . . TGTGCCATCCTCGCCGACTTTGCAGGGGAGCTGTTTTTT CAILADFAGELFF
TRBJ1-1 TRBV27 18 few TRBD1 TGTGCCAGCAGTTTAGGCGTGGTTTGGGACAGGGAGAGCACTGAAGCTTTCTTT CASSLGVVWDRESTEAFF
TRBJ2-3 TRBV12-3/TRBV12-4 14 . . TGTGCCAGCAGTTCCCTTACTAGCACAGATACGCAGTATTTT CASSSLTSTDTQYF
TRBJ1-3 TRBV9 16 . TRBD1 TGTGCCAGCAGCGGCAACAGGGGGGCCTCTGGAAACACCATATATTTT CASSGNRGASGNTIYF
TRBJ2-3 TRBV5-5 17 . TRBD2 TGTGCCAGCAGCCCCATGACTAGCGGGGGGGCGACAGATACGCAGTATTTT CASSPMTSGGATDTQYF
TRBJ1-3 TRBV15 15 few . TGTGCCACCAGCAGAGATTCGGTCACTGGAAACACCATATATTTT CATSRDSVTGNTIYF
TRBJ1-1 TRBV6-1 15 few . TGTGCCAGCAGTGAATGGGTAGGGCGTCACACTGAAGCTTTCTTT CASSEWVGRHTEAFF
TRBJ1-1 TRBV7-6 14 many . TGTGCCAGCAGCTCCAGTGGGGTGAACACTGAAGCTTTCTTT CASSSSGVNTEAFF
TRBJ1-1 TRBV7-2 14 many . TGTGCCAGCAGCACCAGAGTCTCGAACACTGAAGCTTTCTTT CASSTRVSNTEAFF
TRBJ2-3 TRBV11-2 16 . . TGTGCCAGCAGCTTTTTAAGACGGACCCAAGGGGATACGCAGTATTTT CASSFLRRTQGDTQYF
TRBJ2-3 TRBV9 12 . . TGTGCCAGCAGCGCCGTTCGAGATACGCAGTATTTT CASSAVRDTQYF
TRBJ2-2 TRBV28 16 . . TGTGCCAGCAGTTTAAAGCAGTTCAGGGGTACCGGGGAGCTGTTTTTT CASSLKQFRGTGELFF
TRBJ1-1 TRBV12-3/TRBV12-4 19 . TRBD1 TGTGCCAGCAGTTTCGGCGGAAGGGACAGGGGTGACTTGAACACTGAAGCTTTCTTT CASSFGGRDRGDLNTEAFF
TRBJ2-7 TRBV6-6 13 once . TGTGCCAGCAGCGGGTGGAGCTCCTACGATAAGTACTTC CASSGWSSYDKYF
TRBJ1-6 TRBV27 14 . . TGTGCCACCAGCAGCGGGACAAAGGTTTCACCCCTCCACTTT CATSSGTKVSPLHF
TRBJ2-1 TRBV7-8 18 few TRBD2 TGTGCCAGCAGCCGCACTAGCGGGGCTTCGAGCTCCTACAATGAGCAGTTCTTC CASSRTSGASSSYNEQFF